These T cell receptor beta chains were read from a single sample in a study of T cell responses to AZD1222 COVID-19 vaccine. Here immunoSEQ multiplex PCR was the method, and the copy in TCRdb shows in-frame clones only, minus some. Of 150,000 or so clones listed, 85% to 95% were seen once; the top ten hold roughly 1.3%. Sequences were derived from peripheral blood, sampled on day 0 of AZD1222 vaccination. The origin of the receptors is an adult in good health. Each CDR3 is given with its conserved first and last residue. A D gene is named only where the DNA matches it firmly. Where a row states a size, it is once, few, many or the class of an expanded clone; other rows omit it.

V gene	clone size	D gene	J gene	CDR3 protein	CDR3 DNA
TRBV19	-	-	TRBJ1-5	CASSMAGIQPQHF	TGTGCCAGTAGTATGGCAGGCATTCAGCCCCAGCATTTT
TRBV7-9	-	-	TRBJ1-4	CASSLLSEDEKLFF	TGTGCCAGCAGCTTATTGTCCGAAGACGAAAAACTGTTTTTT
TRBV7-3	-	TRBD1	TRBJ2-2	CASSLIQGAGGELFF	TGTGCCAGCAGCTTAATCCAGGGGGCAGGTGGGGAGCTGTTTTTT
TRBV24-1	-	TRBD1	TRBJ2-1	CATSDGDREEDEQFF	TGTGCCACCAGTGACGGGGACAGGGAAGAAGATGAGCAGTTCTTC
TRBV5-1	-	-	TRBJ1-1	CASSRVVGARTEAFF	TGCGCCAGCAGCCGTGTAGTGGGGGCGAGGACTGAAGCTTTCTTT
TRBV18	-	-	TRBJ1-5	CASSPNDGDQPQHF	TGTGCCAGCTCACCGAACGACGGGGATCAGCCCCAGCATTTT
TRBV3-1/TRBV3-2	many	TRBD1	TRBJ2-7	CASSQDWTGSNEQYF	TGTGCCAGCAGCCAAGACTGGACAGGGTCCAACGAGCAGTACTTC
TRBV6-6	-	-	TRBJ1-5	CASSYLGGGGQPQHF	TGTGCCAGCAGTTACTTAGGGGGAGGGGGTCAGCCCCAGCATTTT
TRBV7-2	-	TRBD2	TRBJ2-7	CASSPLAGDSYFF	TGTGCCAGCAGTCCACTAGCGGGGGACTCTTATTTCTTC
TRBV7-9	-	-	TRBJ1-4	CASSLDGIGTNEKLFF	TGTGCCAGCAGCCTTGACGGAATAGGAACTAATGAAAAACTGTTTTTT
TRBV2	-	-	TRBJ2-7	CASSEHDRRLSYEQYF	TGTGCCAGCAGTGAGCACGACAGGCGCCTTTCCTACGAGCAGTACTTC
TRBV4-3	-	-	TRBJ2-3	CASSQDPGSTDTQYF	TGCGCCAGCAGCCAAGATCCGGGTAGCACAGATACGCAGTATTTT
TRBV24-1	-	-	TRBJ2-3	CATSVGGWGTDTQYF	TGTGCCACCAGTGTCGGGGGATGGGGCACAGATACGCAGTATTTT
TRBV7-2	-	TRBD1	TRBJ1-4	CASSSKPGTGKLFF	TGTGCCAGCAGCAGCAAGCCCGGGACAGGGAAACTGTTTTTT
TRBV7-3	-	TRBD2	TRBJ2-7	CASSLGREYEQYF	TGTGCCAGCAGCTTAGGGAGGGAGTACGAGCAGTACTTC
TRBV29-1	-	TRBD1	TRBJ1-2	CSVDVGTGGAGGYTF	TGCAGCGTTGACGTGGGGACAGGGGGCGCCGGGGGCTACACCTTC
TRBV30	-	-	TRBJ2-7	CAWGPAGEQYF	TGTGCCTGGGGCCCTGCGGGGGAGCAGTACTTC
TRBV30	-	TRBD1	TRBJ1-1	CAWRLDRVNTEAFF	TGTGCCTGGAGGCTGGACAGGGTGAACACTGAAGCTTTCTTT
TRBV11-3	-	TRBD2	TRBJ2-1	CASSPTGGLYNEQFF	TGTGCCAGCAGCCCGACGGGAGGGCTGTACAATGAGCAGTTCTTC
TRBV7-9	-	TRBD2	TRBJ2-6	CASSFLAGGNSGANVLTF	TGTGCCAGCAGCTTCTTAGCGGGGGGAAACTCTGGGGCCAACGTCCTGACTTTC
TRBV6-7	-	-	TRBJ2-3	CASSYHPSTDTQYF	TGTGCCAGCAGTTACCATCCATCCACAGATACGCAGTATTTT
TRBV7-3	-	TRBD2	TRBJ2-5	CASSLTGGPSGGTQYF	TGTGCCAGCAGCTTAACGGGTGGGCCTAGCGGTGGGACCCAGTACTTC
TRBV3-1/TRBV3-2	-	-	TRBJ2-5	CASSQGTTQETQYF	TGTGCCAGCAGCCAAGGGACAACACAAGAGACCCAGTACTTC
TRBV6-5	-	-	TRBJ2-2	CASRNTGELFF	TGTGCCAGCAGAAATACCGGGGAGCTGTTTTTT
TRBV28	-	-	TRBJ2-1	CASTDHDNEQFF	TGTGCCAGCACCGACCACGACAATGAGCAGTTCTTC
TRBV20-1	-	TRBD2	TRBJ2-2	CSASMNPAASLAGMTGELFF	TGCAGTGCTAGTATGAACCCCGCGGCATCACTAGCGGGAATGACCGGGGAGCTGTTTTTT
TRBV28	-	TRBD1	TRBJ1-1	CASTIPGQATTAFF	TGTGCCAGCACTATACCCGGACAGGCGACTACAGCTTTCTTT
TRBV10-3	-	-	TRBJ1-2	CAIRGQAAGGYTF	TGTGCCATCAGGGGGCAGGCGGCAGGCGGCTACACCTTC
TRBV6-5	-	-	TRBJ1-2	CASSYREYSSGGYTF	TGTGCCAGCAGTTACAGGGAATACTCCTCAGGTGGCTACACCTTC
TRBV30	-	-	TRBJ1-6	CAWSDSFPHSPLHF	TGTGCCTGGAGCGACTCTTTTCCCCATTCACCCCTCCACTTT
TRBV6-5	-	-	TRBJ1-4	CASRLTNLNEKLFF	TGTGCCAGCAGATTGACAAATCTTAATGAAAAACTGTTTTTT
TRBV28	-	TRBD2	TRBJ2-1	CASSLPGLATLSYNEQFF	TGTGCCAGCAGTCTACCGGGACTAGCGACACTTTCCTACAATGAGCAGTTCTTC
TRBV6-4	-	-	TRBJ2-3	CASSDSGGNADTQYF	TGTGCCAGCAGTGACTCAGGGGGGAACGCAGATACGCAGTATTTT
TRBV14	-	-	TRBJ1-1	CASSQDHGVTEAFF	TGTGCCAGCAGCCAAGATCATGGGGTCACTGAAGCTTTCTTT
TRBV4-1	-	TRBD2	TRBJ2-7	CASSLSGSKYEQYF	TGCGCCAGCAGCCTTAGCGGGAGTAAATACGAGCAGTACTTC
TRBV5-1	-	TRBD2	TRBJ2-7	CASRPLAGVYYEQYF	TGCGCCAGCAGGCCATTAGCGGGGGTGTACTACGAGCAGTACTTC
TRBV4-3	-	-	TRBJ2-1	CASSQELGGVVYNEQFF	TGCGCCAGCAGCCAAGAATTAGGGGGGGTAGTCTACAATGAGCAGTTCTTC
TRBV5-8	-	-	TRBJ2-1	CASSWTRDPWGDEQFF	TGTGCCAGCAGCTGGACCCGGGACCCCTGGGGGGATGAGCAGTTCTTC
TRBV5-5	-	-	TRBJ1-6	CASSPGDVGNSPLHF	TGTGCCAGCAGCCCGGGGGACGTGGGGAATTCACCCCTCCACTTT
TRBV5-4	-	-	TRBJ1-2	CASSFDRSYGYTF	TGTGCCAGCAGCTTTGACAGATCCTATGGCTACACCTTC
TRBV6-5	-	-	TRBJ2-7	CASRPTVYEQYF	TGTGCCAGCAGGCCCACAGTGTACGAGCAGTACTTC
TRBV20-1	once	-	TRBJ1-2	CSASRYGYTF	TGCAGTGCTAGCAGATATGGCTACACCTTC
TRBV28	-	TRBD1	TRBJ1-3	CASSLAGTGKGSGNTIYF	TGTGCCAGCAGTTTAGCCGGGACAGGGAAAGGGTCTGGAAACACCATATATTTT
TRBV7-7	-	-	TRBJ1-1	CASSLRSDTEAFF	TGTGCTAGCAGCTTACGTTCCGACACTGAAGCTTTCTTT
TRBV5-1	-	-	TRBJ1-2	CASSSNLGGYTF	TGCGCCAGCAGCTCAAACCTTGGCGGCTACACCTTC
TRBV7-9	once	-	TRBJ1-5	CASSLQGQPQHF	TGTGCCAGCAGCTTACAGGGCCAGCCCCAGCATTTT
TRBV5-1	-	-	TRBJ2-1	CASIGGDTFSGEQFF	TGCGCCAGCATTGGGGGGGACACTTTTTCTGGTGAGCAGTTCTTC
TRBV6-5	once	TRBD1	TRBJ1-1	CATRDRNTEAFF	TGTGCCACCCGGGACAGGAACACTGAAGCTTTCTTT
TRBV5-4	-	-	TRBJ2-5	CASSKGLGGETQYF	TGTGCCAGCAGCAAGGGGCTAGGCGGGGAGACCCAGTACTTC
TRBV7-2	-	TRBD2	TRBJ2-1	CASSSMAWTSGVPNEQFF	TGTGCCAGCAGCTCGATGGCCTGGACTAGCGGGGTCCCCAATGAGCAGTTCTTC
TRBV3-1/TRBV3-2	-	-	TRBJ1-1	CASSQERLHNTEAFF	TGTGCCAGCAGCCAAGAACGGCTACATAACACTGAAGCTTTCTTT
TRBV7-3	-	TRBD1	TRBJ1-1	CASSLIPTGLAFF	TGTGCCAGCAGCTTAATCCCGACAGGGTTGGCTTTCTTT
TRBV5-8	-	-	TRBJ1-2	CASSSVRFYGYTF	TGTGCCAGCAGCTCCGTTCGGTTCTATGGCTACACCTTC
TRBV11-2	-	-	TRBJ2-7	CASTLDTISYEQYF	TGTGCCAGCACCTTAGATACTATCTCCTACGAGCAGTACTTC
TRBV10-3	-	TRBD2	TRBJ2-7	CAISESKGTSGHNYEQYF	TGTGCCATCAGTGAGTCGAAAGGGACTAGCGGGCATAACTACGAGCAGTACTTC